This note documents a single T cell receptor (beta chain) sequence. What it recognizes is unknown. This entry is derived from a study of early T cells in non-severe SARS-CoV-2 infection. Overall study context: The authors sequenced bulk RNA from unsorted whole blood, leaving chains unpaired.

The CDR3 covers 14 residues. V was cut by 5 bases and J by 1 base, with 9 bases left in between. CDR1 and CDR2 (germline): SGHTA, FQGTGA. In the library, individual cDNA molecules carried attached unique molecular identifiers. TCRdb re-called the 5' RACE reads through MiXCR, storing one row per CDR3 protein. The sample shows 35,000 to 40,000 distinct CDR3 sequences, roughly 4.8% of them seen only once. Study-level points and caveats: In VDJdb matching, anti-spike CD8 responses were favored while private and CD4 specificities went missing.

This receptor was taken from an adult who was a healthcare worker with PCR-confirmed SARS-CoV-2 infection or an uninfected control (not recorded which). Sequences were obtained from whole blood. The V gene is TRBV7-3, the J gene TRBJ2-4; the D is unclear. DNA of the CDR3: TGTGCCAGCAGCGTGACTGGGGCCAAAAACATTCAGTACTTC. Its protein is CASSVTGAKNIQYF.